Described below is a single T cell receptor (beta chain) sequence and its context. These data belong to a study of technical replicates of blood from a few donors. The CDR3 has 17 amino acids. V lost 2 bases and J lost 2; bases outside the gene matches: 4. CDR1 is GTSNPN, CDR2 SVGIG, per germline (reference sequence). TCRdb's table, derived via immunoSEQ multiplex PCR, lists solely in-frame clones and lacks some. Found here are some 11,000 clones, roughly 80% of them singletons; the top ten hold roughly 14%. The V and J genes are TRBV30 and TRBJ2-3; TRBD2 agrees at 16 bases. Sample: PBMCs. The receptor was derived from a human donor in good health. CDR3 amino acids: CAWSTGLAGGPTDTQYF. The CDR3 region has the DNA TGTGCCTGGAGTACGGGACTAGCGGGAGGGCCCACAGATACGCAGTATTTT. The whole variable domain, filled in from reference TRBV30 and TRBJ2-3, reads SQTIHQWPATLVQPVGSPLSLECTVEGTSNPNLYWYRQAAGRGLQLLFYSVGIGQISSEVPQNLSASRPQDRQFILSSKKLLLSDSGFYLCAWSTGLAGGPTDTQYFGPGTRLTVL.